Described below is a single TCR beta chain sequence and its context. Its matching antigen is unknown. This sample was taken from a study of regulatory T cells in long-lasting Graves disease. The germline gives CDR1 SGHTA, CDR2 FQGTGA. The V segment lost 1 base and the J segment 8 bases; nucleotides outside the gene matches: 8. CDR3 size: 15 residues. Notes on the study in general: Segments TRBV28, TRBJ1-2 and TRBJ2-5 showed preferential usage in persistent disease.

The time point: persistent/refractory GD, antithyroid drugs over 5 years with positive TRAb. Scientists built the TCR library using RNA that was extracted from PBMCs. To make TCR beta libraries, researchers used iRepertoire HTBI primers and Arm-PCR of CDR3 regions. TCRdb fed the multiplex PCR reads into MiXCR, producing one record per CDR3 protein. The table includes around 340,000 distinct CDR3 sequences, roughly a fifth detected once. The chain recombines TRBV7-3 with TRBJ2-3; 8 bases are a match to TRBD2. The receptor's source is a female donor with Graves disease. This specimen was peripheral blood mononuclear cells (PBMCs), taken when the disease was refractory, from a patient treated with antithyroid drugs. The CDR3 nucleotides are TGTGCCAGCAGCTTAAACGGGGGACTAGGGGTTACGCAGTATTTT. It translates to CASSLNGGLGVTQYF.